This entry concerns a single TCR beta chain. Its cognate antigen is unknown. This record belongs to a study of graft-versus-host responses after intestinal transplantation. Study-level results: Present in recipient marrow, GvH clones included some that appeared first in ileum or blood.

Assay used: immunoSEQ multiplex PCR; TCRdb lists only in-frame clones, some missing. Of approximately 100,000 clones in the sample, more than 75% were seen once. Trimming left V 4 bases short and J 4 bases short, with 8 bases between. The CDR3 spans 13 residues. Germline V gives CDR1 MGHRA, CDR2 YSYEKL. The sequencing here drew on unstimulated CD4+ T cells sorted from spleen or lymph node cells, taken before intestinal transplant. The TCR comes from a human donor who received an intestinal transplant. V usage is TRBV4-1 and J usage is TRBJ1-3, with D perhaps matching TRBD1 (5 bases). Here the CDR3 DNA reads TGCGCCAGCAGCCCCGGGGGGGGAAACACCATATATTTT. As protein: CASSPGGGNTIYF.